These 20 T cell receptor beta chains were sequenced from one sample in a study of Ad26.COV2.S vaccination and SARS-CoV-2 variants. The treatment denotes: 15 to 20 received Ad26.COV2.S at low or high dose, single or two shots; roughly five received placebo; per-sample allocation not given. Sample collection was performed on day 63 after the first vaccine or placebo injection. Produced via immunoSEQ multiplex PCR; TCRdb's table is partial and in-frame only. This sample has approximately 400,000 clones; around 82% occur once, and the top ten carry 7% to 9.5%. Sequencing was performed on peripheral blood, taken in a trial of Ad26.COV2.S vaccine versus placebo. All receptors come from a person between 18 and 65 years old who received the Ad26.COV2.S COVID-19 vaccine or a placebo.

The J gene is TRBJ2-6, the V gene TRBV13; the D is unclear. Trimming shortened V by 3 bases and J by 1 base, and 4 bases separated the two germline ends. The germline V gene has CDR1 PRHDT and CDR2 FYEKMQ (reference sequence). This CDR3 is built from 14 residues. The CDR3 loop reads CASSFQSGANVLTF. The CDR3 coding sequence is TGTGCCAGCAGCTTCCAGTCTGGGGCCAACGTCCTGACTTTC. Variable domain in full (rest from reference TRBV13 and TRBJ2-6): AAGVIQSPRHLIKEKRETATLKCYPIPRHDTVYWYQQGPGQDPQFLISFYEKMQSDKGSIPDRFSAQQFSDYHSELNMSSLELGDSALYFCASSFQSGANVLTFGAGSRLTVL.

The chain employs TRBV30 and TRBJ1-2, with a weak D call TRBD1 (5 bases). Germline V lookup: CDR1 GTSNPN, CDR2 SVGIG (reference sequence). The germline V and J ends were trimmed by 2 bases and 0 bases, with 16 bases remaining between them. The length of the CDR3 is 16 residues. In DNA form, the CDR3 reads TGTGCCTGGAGTCCCCCCGGGGGGGGGACTAACTATGGCTACACCTTC. Residues: CAWSPPGGGTNYGYTF.

The J gene is TRBJ2-2, the V gene TRBV3-1 (or the pseudogene TRBV3-2); no reliable D call. The ends were cut back, 4 bases at V and 5 bases at J, with 11 bases in the middle. Germline CDR1 LGHDT, CDR2 YNNKEL (reference sequence). The CDR3 loop spans 14 amino acids. CDR3 in DNA: TGTGCCAGCAGCCTAGAAGGGTGGACCGGGGAGCTGTTTTTT. It specifies CASSLEGWTGELFF.

The J gene is TRBJ1-1, the V gene TRBV2; possible D gene TRBD1, 5 bases. Trimming pared 8 bases from V and 5 bases from J, leaving 18 bases between. The CDR3 is made up of 14 amino acids. Germline-derived CDR1 and CDR2 are SNHLY and FYNNEI. The CDR3 DNA sequence: TGTGCCAGCCGTCGCCCGGGGGGTAAGACTGAAGCTTTCTTT. Its translation: CASRRPGGKTEAFF.

The genes are TRBV3-1 (or the pseudogene TRBV3-2) and TRBJ1-4, with 11 bases that match TRBD1. The V segment lost 3 bases and the J segment 7 bases; nucleotides outside the gene matches: 7. The CDR3 extends over 16 amino acids. Germline CDR1 LGHDT, CDR2 YNNKEL (reference sequence). The CDR3 region has the DNA TGTGCCAGCAGCCAGTTCTCCGGGACAGGGGGTGAAAAACTGTTTTTT. This gives the protein CASSQFSGTGGEKLFF.

The V call is TRBV5-1, the J call TRBJ2-7; TRBD1 aligns across 10 bases. Unmatched junction bases numbered 4, after V lost 4 bases and J lost 3 bases. The CDR3 spans 14 residues. The germline gives CDR1 SGHRS, CDR2 YFSETQ. This CDR3 reads CASSQGTGDYEQYF. Written as DNA, the CDR3 is TGCGCCAGCAGCCAAGGGACAGGGGACTACGAGCAGTACTTC.

The chain joins TRBV9 to TRBJ2-3; TRBD2 aligns across 7 bases. CDR1 and CDR2 from the germline V gene are SGDLS and YYNGEE. V trimming: 3 bases; J trimming: 4 bases; junction bases outside the gene matches: 11. CDR3 length: 16 amino acids. CDR3 in DNA: TGTGCCAGCAGCGCCCTGGGGCGGGAGAGCTCAGATACGCAGTATTTT. This encodes CASSALGRESSDTQYF.

This chain connects TRBV10-3 to TRBJ2-5; D uncertain. Germline V lookup: CDR1 ENHRY, CDR2 SYGVKD. Trimming removed 2 bases from V and 3 bases from J, with 13 bases in between. This CDR3 comprises 15 residues. The CDR3 protein is CAISENPSGKETQYF. The CDR3 DNA follows: TGTGCCATCAGTGAGAACCCCTCTGGGAAAGAGACCCAGTACTTC.

The V call is TRBV7-2, the J call TRBJ2-7, with D perhaps matching TRBD1 (5 bases). In germline, CDR1 is SGHTA, CDR2 FQGNSA. V was cut by 7 bases and J by 5 bases, with 18 bases left in between. The CDR3 is 14 amino acids. The CDR3 loop is CASTLRGLIHEQYF. DNA of the CDR3: TGTGCCAGCACCCTTAGGGGCTTGATCCACGAGCAGTACTTC.

The V call is TRBV18, the J call TRBJ2-7; TRBD1 aligns across 10 bases. This CDR3 is 16 amino acids long. Germline V gene lookup returns CDR1 KGHSH and CDR2 LQKENI. The V and J ends lost 6 bases and 7 bases, in that order; junction bases with no gene match: 15. CDR3 coding DNA: TGTGCCAGCTCCCCGTTGCAGACAGGGGGCATAAGGGAGCAGTACTTC. This translates into CASSPLQTGGIREQYF.

The table lists this clone with a count of one. The genes are TRBV5-1 and TRBJ1-1; weak D call: TRBD1 (5 bases). Trimming took 1 base from V and 1 from J, leaving 8 bases between them. This CDR3 has 14 residues. CDR1 is SGHRS, CDR2 YFSETQ, per germline. The chain's CDR3 is CASSLSGTNTEAFF. The CDR3 DNA follows: TGCGCCAGCAGCTTGTCAGGGACGAACACTGAAGCTTTCTTT.

V gene TRBV12-3 or TRBV12-4 combines with J gene TRBJ1-1; weak D call: TRBD1 (5 bases). V lost 4 bases and J lost 6, with 12 bases in between. This CDR3 has 13 residues. CDR3 protein: CASSYQGSPEAFF. The CDR3, as DNA: TGTGCCAGCAGTTATCAGGGATCACCTGAAGCTTTCTTT.

This chain links TRBV7-8 with TRBJ2-2; possibly TRBD1 for D (6 bases). Trimming left V 5 bases short and J 6 bases short, with 25 bases between. The CDR3 spans 18 residues. The germline V gene has CDR1 SGHVS and CDR2 FQNEAQ. Here the CDR3 reads CASSRRSVQDKGAGELFF. DNA for the CDR3: TGTGCCAGCAGCCGGAGAAGTGTTCAGGACAAGGGGGCCGGGGAGCTGTTTTTT.

In the case of this clone: The same CDR3 can be traced to other DNA sequences in this sample. The chain employs TRBV27 and TRBJ2-7, with D uncertain. The CDR3 spans 12 residues. V lost 4 bases, J lost 4 bases, and 8 bases lay in between. The germline V gene encodes CDR1 MNHEY and CDR2 SMNVEV (reference sequence). CDR3 protein: CASSSSRYEQYF. DNA of the CDR3: TGTGCCAGCAGTTCTTCCCGATACGAGCAGTACTTC.

This chain joins TRBV3-1 (or the pseudogene TRBV3-2) and TRBJ2-1; D gene unclear. The germline V gene encodes CDR1 LGHDT and CDR2 YNNKEL (reference sequence). The CDR3 is made up of 15 amino acids. Trimming stripped 4 bases from V and 4 bases from J, with 14 bases between. In nucleotides, the CDR3 is TGTGCCAGCAGCCCAGACCTAGGGATGTACAATGAGCAGTTCTTC. Translation gives CASSPDLGMYNEQFF.

The rearrangement links TRBV29-1 to TRBJ1-1; 7 positions match TRBD1. This CDR3 has 12 residues. V shed 7 bases, J shed 4 bases, and the junction held 6 bases outside the gene matches. In germline, CDR1 is SQVTM, CDR2 ANQGSEA. The CDR3 DNA reads TGCAGCGAGTTAACAGGGGTCACTGAAGCTTTCTTT. Amino acids: CSELTGVTEAFF.

The gene calls are TRBV29-1 and TRBJ2-5; TRBD1 might be the D (5 bases). V gave up 6 bases and J gave up 5 bases, with 13 bases separating them. Germline CDR1 and CDR2: SQVTM and ANQGSEA. The CDR3 extends over 12 amino acids. CDR3 residues: CSVRRVGETQYF. The CDR3 DNA reads as TGCAGCGTCCGCAGGGTCGGGGAGACCCAGTACTTC.

The CDR3 here is CATSARSPGVNTEAFF. CDR3 in DNA: TGTGCCACCAGTGCACGCTCTCCAGGGGTGAACACTGAAGCTTTCTTT. V is TRBV24-1 and J is TRBJ1-1; TRBD1 might be the D (6 bases). With 5 bases removed from V and 0 bases from J, the gap between germline ends came to 15 bases. Germline V gives CDR1 KGHDR, CDR2 SFDVKD. The CDR3 sequence is 16 residues long.

In its sample, this clone was seen a few times. This sequence joins TRBV12-3 or TRBV12-4 and TRBJ2-1; 7 bases are shared with TRBD1. The V segment lost 5 bases and the J segment 10 bases; nucleotides outside the gene matches: 8. The CDR3 is 13 residues long. The chain's CDR3 is CASSADRAGEQFF. In DNA form, the CDR3 reads TGTGCCAGCAGTGCCGACAGGGCGGGCGAGCAGTTCTTC.

The J gene is TRBJ2-7, the V gene TRBV15, with TRBD2 as a possible D gene (5 bases). The CDR3 is 14 residues long. V lost 3 bases to trimming and J lost 3 bases, with 12 bases between them. Germline CDR1 and CDR2: LNHNV and YYDKDF (reference sequence). The CDR3 loop reads CATSSAPGLYEQYF. The DNA for the CDR3 is TGTGCCACCAGCAGTGCCCCCGGACTCTACGAGCAGTACTTC.